The clone carrying this T cell receptor (beta chain) was counted a single time. This entry belongs to a study of cytomegalovirus exposure and HLA in healthy donors. The CDR3 is made up of 13 amino acids. Between the trimmed V and J ends, which lost 8 bases and 9 bases, there was a span of 14 bases. Germline loops: CDR1 MNHEY, CDR2 SVGAGI. The PCR contained 60 Vbeta and 13 Jbeta primers. This table comes from immunoSEQ multiplex PCR, and its TCRdb copy is limited to in-frame clones, with some not included. The repertoire holds approximately 110,000 clones, with 77% as singletons. The TCR originated in a human donor in good health. The chain joins TRBV6-5 to TRBJ1-6; the D is unclear. Sequenced input: PBMCs. The CDR3 spells CASWSDRGSPLHF. The CDR3 DNA reads TGTGCCAGCTGGAGCGACCGGGGTTCACCCCTCCACTTT.